The rows below give T cell receptor beta chains drawn from one sample of a study of a mutant IDH1 vaccine in newly diagnosed glioma. The data were produced by immunoSEQ multiplex PCR, yet TCRdb's version contains in-frame clones alone and is incomplete. The repertoire includes 35,000 to 55,000 clones, under 90% of them detected once, and 4.5% to 5.5% sits in the top ten. Their specific antigens are unknown. The sample here was PBMCs, taken from a glioma patient whose treatment included an IDH1 peptide vaccine. Receptors were obtained from a woman aged 35 to 49 with glioma. Some clones in this sample may be carry-over from other donors' samples. The CDR3 runs from the conserved cysteine through the conserved F or W. Fields, in order: J gene, V gene, clone size, D gene, CDR3 DNA, CDR3 protein. D genes are given only for firm matches. Only part of the rows carry a size: once, few, many, or a class if the clone is expanded.

TRBJ1-4 | TRBV6-5 | NA | NA | TGTGCCACCCGGCTGCGGGGGGGTGAAAAACTGTTTTTT | CATRLRGGEKLFF
TRBJ1-1 | TRBV7-9 | NA | NA | TGTGCCAGCAGCCCCGGTGGTACTGAAGCTTTCTTT | CASSPGGTEAFF
TRBJ2-1 | TRBV5-1 | NA | NA | TGCGCCAGCAGCTCCATCCGAGGGGTTATCCATGAGCAGTTCTTC | CASSSIRGVIHEQFF
TRBJ1-1 | TRBV6-1 | NA | NA | TGTGCCAGCAGTGCCACTGCGCAGGGTAGAATGAACACTGAAGCTTTCTTT | CASSATAQGRMNTEAFF
TRBJ2-1 | TRBV9 | NA | NA | TGTGCCAGCAGCGTAGTTGATAGCGCCTCCTACAATGAGCAGTTCTTC | CASSVVDSASYNEQFF
TRBJ1-1 | TRBV21-1 | once | NA | TGTGCCAGAAGGGCTGAAGCTTTCTTT | CARRAEAFF
TRBJ2-7 | TRBV2 | NA | NA | TGTGCCAGCCGCGGGATCCCCTCCTACGAGCAGTACTTC | CASRGIPSYEQYF
TRBJ2-3 | TRBV7-9 | once | NA | TGTGCCAGCAGCTTAGCGCGAGGGTCGGGAGATACGCAGTATTTT | CASSLARGSGDTQYF
TRBJ1-2 | TRBV25-1 | NA | TRBD1 | TGTGCCAGCAGGGGACAGGGGGTGAAGGGCTACACCTTC | CASRGQGVKGYTF
TRBJ2-7 | TRBV7-2 | NA | NA | TGTGCCAGCAGCTCGACGACAGGCGCCTACGAGCAGTACTTC | CASSSTTGAYEQYF
TRBJ1-1 | TRBV11-2 | NA | NA | TGTGCCAGCAGCTTAGACCCCAGTGGCAGGGCGACAAGAGGGGACACTGAAGCTTTCTTT | CASSLDPSGRATRGDTEAFF
TRBJ2-1 | TRBV9 | few | NA | TGTGCCAGCAGCGCCACAAACCATGAGCAGTTCTTC | CASSATNHEQFF
TRBJ2-1 | TRBV7-9 | NA | NA | TGTGCCAGCAGCTCACCTCCGTCGTACAATGAGCAGTTCTTC | CASSSPPSYNEQFF
TRBJ2-3 | TRBV7-2 | NA | TRBD2 | TGTGCCAGCAGCCCGAGGGGAGGTAGCGGGGGCACAGATACGCAGTATTTT | CASSPRGGSGGTDTQYF
TRBJ2-7 | TRBV4-3 | NA | TRBD1 | TGCGCCAGCAGCCTCGACAGGGGCACCTACGAGCAGTACTTC | CASSLDRGTYEQYF
TRBJ2-3 | TRBV6-5 | NA | NA | TGTGCCAGCAACAGAGGGGGCACAGATACGCAGTATTTT | CASNRGGTDTQYF
TRBJ1-5 | TRBV7-2 | NA | NA | TGTGCCAGCAGTTACCAGGGGATTGGCAATCAGCCCCAGCATTTT | CASSYQGIGNQPQHF
TRBJ2-3 | TRBV11-3 | NA | NA | TGTGCCAGCAGCACGGGGGCGGCGACAGATACGCAGTATTTT | CASSTGAATDTQYF
TRBJ2-1 | TRBV7-2 | NA | TRBD2 | TGTGCCAGCAGCTTCAGCGGGAGGGCATACAATGAGCAGTTCTTC | CASSFSGRAYNEQFF
TRBJ2-1 | TRBV13 | once | NA | TGTGCCAGCAGCCACAACGCGGGGAACGCTGAGCAGTTCTTC | CASSHNAGNAEQFF
TRBJ2-7 | TRBV19 | NA | NA | TGTGCCAGTATGTTGAGCGAGCAGTACTTC | CASMLSEQYF
TRBJ2-3 | TRBV7-9 | NA | NA | TGTGCCAGCAGCTTAGGGGCTCGCAGCGGACACACAGATACGCAGTATTTT | CASSLGARSGHTDTQYF
TRBJ2-7 | TRBV28 | NA | NA | TGTGCCAGCCAACCCAACCGGGGCTGGGAGCAGTACTTC | CASQPNRGWEQYF
TRBJ1-5 | TRBV28 | once | TRBD1 | TGTGCCAGCAGTTTCCCCACAGGGGGCGCAGATCAGCCCCAGCATTTT | CASSFPTGGADQPQHF